These 5 T cell receptor beta chains share one sample of origin, sequenced in a study of OX40 agonist ivuxolimab in advanced cancers. Generated by immunoSEQ multiplex PCR, the TCRdb table keeps only in-frame clones and is missing some. The repertoire holds some 45,000 clones, with 86% as singletons. Sequencing used CD4+ or CD8+ T cells sorted from blood, obtained in a trial of the OX40 agonist ivuxolimab. These receptors originate from an adult with an advanced solid tumor such as melanoma, head and neck, liver or kidney cancer.

V usage is TRBV6-5 and J usage is TRBJ1-1; D unresolved. The CDR3 loop spans 12 amino acids. Germline CDR1 is MNHEY and CDR2 is SVGAGI. The V gene lost 6 bases and the J gene lost 1 base, with 6 bases spanning the gap. Here the CDR3 reads CASSLRNTEAFF. In nucleotides, the CDR3 is TGTGCCAGCAGCCTACGGAACACTGAAGCTTTCTTT.

The chain carries TRBV21-1 and TRBJ2-1; the table names TRBD2, a call not compared with the DNA. TRBV21-1 is listed as a pseudogene. The CDR3 extends over 17 amino acids. The CDR3 region is CASSKGPTSGRVNEQFF. The CDR3 DNA reads TGTGCCAGCAGCAAAGGCCCAACTAGCGGGAGAGTCAATGAGCAGTTCTTC.

CDR3 protein: CASSPGYGYTF. DNA of the CDR3: TGTGCCAGCAGCCCGGGGTATGGCTACACCTTC. The rearrangement uses TRBV27 and TRBJ1-2, with D hard to call. CDR1 and CDR2 (germline): MNHEY, SMNVEV (reference sequence). The CDR3 has 11 amino acids. Trimming removed 6 bases at V and 5 bases at J, with 7 bases between.

The V and J genes are TRBV30 and TRBJ2-2, with D possibly being TRBD1 (6 bases). Germline assignment: CDR1 GTSNPN and CDR2 SVGIG (reference sequence). The V gene lost 7 bases and the J gene lost 6 bases, with 18 bases spanning the gap. This CDR3 region has 14 residues. CDR3 sequence: CAYNRAPGAGELFF. CDR3 nucleotides: TGTGCCTACAATCGGGCCCCAGGGGCCGGGGAGCTGTTTTTT.

The rearrangement uses TRBV11-3 and TRBJ1-4; 7 nucleotides line up with TRBD1. This CDR3 comprises 18 residues. CDR1 is SGHNT and CDR2 is YENEEA in the germline V gene. Trimming took 0 bases from V and 5 from J; bases not matched to a gene: 12. Written as DNA, the CDR3 is TGTGCCAGCAGCTTAGAGCGGGGACAGCCGCGAGAAAATGAAAAACTGTTTTTT. As protein: CASSLERGQPRENEKLFF.